These 26 T cell receptor beta chains were sequenced from one sample in a study of blood T cell repertoires in COVID-19. Repertoires were generated with immunoSEQ multiplex PCR, while TCRdb's copy carries only in-frame clones and drops some. The sample shows some 120,000 clones, more than 70% of them seen only once. Sequencing used peripheral blood. Receptors originate from a woman aged 25 to 45 who had recovered from COVID-19.

CDR3 in DNA: TGTGCCAGCAGCCCCCTCCCGGGACAGGGGAGTTCACCCCTCCACTTT. It translates to CASSPLPGQGSSPLHF. V usage is TRBV9 and J usage is TRBJ1-6; 10 nucleotides agree with TRBD1. V shed 4 bases, J shed 9 bases, and the junction held 10 bases outside the gene matches. Germline CDR1 reads SGDLS; CDR2 reads YYNGEE. The CDR3 is made up of 16 amino acids.

The chain employs TRBV13 and TRBJ2-7; 7 bases align to TRBD1. Per the germline V gene, CDR1 is PRHDT and CDR2 is FYEKMQ (reference sequence). The CDR3 extends over 16 amino acids. The V segment lost 4 bases and the J segment 0 bases; nucleotides outside the gene matches: 9. CDR3 in amino acids: CASSSRGHLNSYEQYF. In nucleotides, the CDR3 is TGTGCCAGCAGCTCAAGGGGGCACCTGAACTCCTACGAGCAGTACTTC.

The chain carries TRBV7-2 and TRBJ2-1; D may be TRBD2 (5 bases). Germline CDR1 and CDR2: SGHTA and FQGNSA. Trimming cost V 0 bases and J 4 bases, with 13 bases left between them. The CDR3 is made up of 16 amino acids. In nucleotides, the CDR3 is TGTGCCAGCAGCTTAGCTTCCGGGGTCGGGTACAATGAGCAGTTCTTC. The encoded protein is CASSLASGVGYNEQFF.

To note about this clone: Since a much larger clone is just one base distant, this may be a read error. Other DNA variants within this sample encode the same CDR3. The chain joins TRBV2 to TRBJ2-7; 7 bases map to TRBD1. This CDR3 spans 14 amino acids. From germline, CDR1 is SNHLY and CDR2 FYNNEI. The junction had 4 bases not matched to a gene; V was cut back by 2 bases and J by 3 bases. The DNA for the CDR3 is TGTGCCAGCAGTGAACAGGGACAGAGCTACGAGCAGTACTTC. Residues: CASSEQGQSYEQYF.

This sequence joins TRBV4-2 and TRBJ1-1; TRBD1 agrees at 7 bases. The ends lost 0 bases at V and 4 bases at J; junction bases unmatched: 11. The CDR3 is 17 amino acids. Germline CDR1 is LGHNA and CDR2 is YNFKEQ. This chain's CDR3 is CASSQDVGTARATEAFF. CDR3 in DNA: TGTGCCAGCAGCCAAGATGTAGGGACAGCGAGGGCCACTGAAGCTTTCTTT.

This clone was seen a few times. The J gene is TRBJ2-7, the V gene TRBV30, with D unresolved. Per germline, CDR1 GTSNPN and CDR2 SVGIG (reference sequence). With 1 base removed from V and 3 bases from J, the gap between germline ends came to 4 bases. The CDR3 has 11 residues. Here the CDR3 reads CAWSASYEQYF. The DNA of the CDR3 is TGTGCCTGGAGTGCGAGCTACGAGCAGTACTTC.

V gene TRBV6-5 combines with J gene TRBJ2-7; 7 bases match TRBD1. CDR1 and CDR2 (germline): MNHEY, SVGAGI. This CDR3 has 12 amino acids. Trimming took 11 bases from V and 2 from J; bases not matched to a gene: 6. The CDR3 protein is CACKTGTYEQYF. Written as DNA, the CDR3 is TGTGCCTGTAAGACAGGGACCTACGAGCAGTACTTC.

CDR3 in amino acids: CASSYSFQLRLYSTDTQYF. The CDR3 bases are TGTGCCAGCAGTTACTCGTTCCAGCTGAGACTGTATAGCACAGATACGCAGTATTTT. The chain links TRBV6-2 or TRBV6-3 to TRBJ2-3; no clear D. Trimming took off 0 bases at V and 0 bases at J, with 19 bases between the two ends. The CDR3 loop spans 19 amino acids. CDR1 MNHEY and CDR2 SVGEGT come from the germline V gene.

The V and J genes are TRBV6-5 and TRBJ2-1, with 8 bases lining up with TRBD1. The CDR3 runs 15 residues. In germline, CDR1 is MNHEY, CDR2 SVGAGI. The V segment lost 2 bases and the J segment 7 bases; nucleotides outside the gene matches: 7. The CDR3 is CASSYGQGAGNEQFF. As DNA, the CDR3 is TGTGCCAGCAGTTACGGTCAGGGGGCAGGTAATGAGCAGTTCTTC.

This sequence joins TRBV18 and TRBJ1-1, with D unclear. CDR3 length: 14 residues. Germline V lookup: CDR1 KGHSH, CDR2 LQKENI. The ends were cut back, 6 bases at V and 2 bases at J, with 13 bases in the middle. The CDR3, as DNA: TGTGCCAGCTCCCTTCGGACGGGAAACACTGAAGCTTTCTTT. The encoded protein is CASSLRTGNTEAFF.

The chain joins TRBV7-9 to TRBJ2-3, with 9 positions matching TRBD2. This CDR3 region has 12 residues. V lost 4 bases to trimming and J lost 8 bases; unmatched junction nucleotides: 1. Germline V CDR1 and CDR2: SEHNR, FQNEAQ (reference sequence). CDR3 protein: CASSSLAGTQYF. Written as DNA, the CDR3 is TGTGCCAGCAGCTCACTAGCGGGTACGCAGTATTTT.

The genes are TRBV19 and TRBJ1-2; TRBD1 is a possible D gene (6 bases). V was trimmed by 4 bases and J by 4 bases, leaving 13 bases between them. Looked up from germline, CDR1 is LNHDA and CDR2 is SQIVND (reference sequence). CDR3 length equals 14 residues. DNA for the CDR3: TGTGCCAGTAGTAATCCCGGGACAAGCTATGGCTACACCTTC. Amino acid sequence: CASSNPGTSYGYTF.

The chain carries TRBV3-1 (or the pseudogene TRBV3-2) and TRBJ1-1; D is unresolved. Per germline, CDR1 LGHDT and CDR2 YNNKEL (reference sequence). The ends were cut back, 1 base at V and 5 bases at J, with 5 bases in the middle. The CDR3 is 12 amino acids. The CDR3 protein is CASSQAGTEAFF. CDR3 DNA sequence: TGTGCCAGCAGCCAAGCCGGGACTGAAGCTTTCTTT.

The rearrangement joins TRBV11-2 to TRBJ2-7, with D possibly being TRBD2 (6 bases). This CDR3 has 14 amino acids. Trimming took 5 bases from V and 3 from J, leaving 14 bases between them. Germline V lookup: CDR1 SGHAT, CDR2 FQNNGV. CDR3: CASSPLGGYYEQYF. In DNA form, the CDR3 reads TGTGCCAGCAGCCCCCTCGGGGGTTACTACGAGCAGTACTTC. Looking up the rest from reference TRBV11-2 and TRBJ2-7 gives the full variable domain: EAGVAQSPRYKIIEKRQSVAFWCNPISGHATLYWYQQILGQGPKLLIQFQNNGVVDDSQLPKDRFSAERLKGVDSTLKIQPAKLEDSAVYLCASSPLGGYYEQYFGPGTRLTVT.

The V call is TRBV11-2, the J call TRBJ2-5; 8 bases map to TRBD2. Germline assignment: CDR1 SGHAT and CDR2 FQNNGV. V was clipped by 6 bases and J by 4 bases; unmatched bases: 4. This CDR3 comprises 13 residues. In DNA form, the CDR3 reads TGTGCCAGCAGTCGGGGGGGCCGAGAGACCCAGTACTTC. This codes for CASSRGGRETQYF.

V is TRBV5-1 and J is TRBJ2-2, with 9 bases that match TRBD2. V shed 0 bases, J shed 4 bases, and the junction held 4 bases outside the gene matches. From germline, CDR1 is SGHRS and CDR2 YFSETQ. The CDR3 spans 16 residues. CDR3 nucleotides: TGCGCCAGCAGCTTGGTTCCTAGCGGGATCACCGGGGAGCTGTTTTTT. This encodes CASSLVPSGITGELFF.

This chain connects TRBV5-6 to TRBJ2-7; D gene uncertain. The V gene lost 0 bases and the J gene lost 2 bases, with 9 bases spanning the gap. Per the germline V gene, CDR1 is SGHDT and CDR2 is YYEEEE. CDR3 length equals 14 residues. CDR3: CASSLGRSPYEQYF. The CDR3 bases are TGTGCCAGCAGCTTGGGGAGATCCCCCTACGAGCAGTACTTC.

The genes are TRBV18 and TRBJ2-2; TRBD1 aligns across 7 bases. The J segment lost 3 bases and the V segment lost 6 bases, leaving 7 bases of the junction unmatched. The CDR3 spans 15 residues. Germline assignment: CDR1 KGHSH and CDR2 LQKENI. CDR3 residues: CASSQGQADTGELFF. CDR3 in DNA: TGTGCCAGCTCTCAAGGACAGGCGGACACCGGGGAGCTGTTTTTT.

This clone has at least ten counts. This chain's CDR3 is CASTDGTGDGGYGYTF. The CDR3 nucleotides are TGTGCCAGTACCGACGGGACAGGGGATGGGGGCTATGGCTACACCTTC. The V call is TRBV19, the J call TRBJ1-2, with TRBD1 matching over 10 bases. Losses at the gene ends were 7 bases for V and 4 bases for J; bases not matched to a gene: 12. The germline V gene has CDR1 LNHDA and CDR2 SQIVND (reference sequence). The CDR3 extends over 16 amino acids.

The V and J genes are TRBV5-1 and TRBJ2-5; D unclear. CDR3 length: 14 amino acids. Trimming removed 0 bases at V and 0 bases at J, with 6 bases between. Germline V gene data show CDR1 as SGHRS and CDR2 as YFSETQ. This CDR3 reads CASSLEHHQETQYF. The CDR3 region has the DNA TGCGCCAGCAGCTTGGAACACCACCAAGAGACCCAGTACTTC.

This clone was seen just once. V usage is TRBV11-2 and J usage is TRBJ2-5, with 11 bases identical to TRBD2. After removal of 2 bases from V and 5 bases from J, the junction contained 10 bases not matched to a gene. The germline gives CDR1 SGHAT, CDR2 FQNNGV. The CDR3 contains 17 residues. The chain's CDR3 is CASSLLFSGGAGETQYF. CDR3 nucleotide sequence: TGTGCCAGCAGCTTACTCTTTAGCGGGGGGGCTGGGGAGACCCAGTACTTC.

The rearrangement uses TRBV6-1 and TRBJ1-2; tentative D call: TRBD1 (6 bases). With 2 bases removed from V and 2 bases from J, the gap between germline ends came to 9 bases. Germline lookup yields CDR1 MNHNS and CDR2 SASEGT. The CDR3 consists of 14 residues. The CDR3 spells CASSEWQGNYGYTF. Here the CDR3 DNA reads TGTGCCAGCAGTGAATGGCAGGGGAACTATGGCTACACCTTC.

The chain links TRBV6-5 to TRBJ1-2, with D maybe TRBD1 (6 bases). Germline CDR1 reads MNHEY; CDR2 reads SVGAGI. This CDR3 is built from 14 residues. V was shortened by 6 bases and J by 1 base, with 12 bases between the two germline ends. The CDR3, as DNA: TGTGCCAGCAGCCCGGACAGTTTTAACTATGGCTACACCTTC. Translating it yields CASSPDSFNYGYTF.

The chain couples TRBV7-9 to TRBJ2-7; 7 bases map to TRBD1. After removal of 2 bases from V and 4 bases from J, the junction contained 5 bases not matched to a gene. CDR1 and CDR2 from the germline V gene are SEHNR and FQNEAQ (reference sequence). CDR3 length: 14 residues. CDR3 residues: CASSLPGGSYEQYF. The CDR3 DNA sequence: TGTGCCAGCAGCTTACCAGGGGGATCTTACGAGCAGTACTTC. Filled out from reference TRBV7-9 and TRBJ2-7, the complete variable domain reads DTGVSQNPRHKITKRGQNVTFRCDPISEHNRLYWYRQTLGQGPEFLTYFQNEAQLEKSRLLSDRFSAERPKGSFSTLEIQRTEQGDSAMYLCASSLPGGSYEQYFGPGTRLTVT.

The chain couples TRBV19 to TRBJ1-1, with TRBD1 matching over 7 bases. The V gene end was trimmed by 5 bases and the J gene end by 2 bases; junction bases not matched to a gene: 5. Germline V gene data show CDR1 as LNHDA and CDR2 as SQIVND (reference sequence). CDR3 length: 14 residues. The CDR3 nucleotides read TGTGCCAGTAGTGAAGGGGGCTTTAACACTGAAGCTTTCTTT. It specifies CASSEGGFNTEAFF.

The CDR3 here is CSARIMNEQFF. The CDR3 nucleotides read TGCAGTGCTAGAATTATGAATGAGCAGTTCTTC. The chain employs TRBV20-1 and TRBJ2-1; D gene ambiguous. CDR1 is DFQATT, CDR2 SNEGSKA, per germline (reference sequence). There are 11 residues in the CDR3. V shed 2 bases and J shed 7 bases, with 6 bases lying between them.